The present TCR beta chain was sequenced within a study of cytomegalovirus exposure and HLA in healthy donors. As for the study in general: Earlier findings included 90 million to 120 million unique TCR beta sequences obtained from about 179 million T cells. Broader study findings: Researchers reported in a later analysis that a missense DCLRE1C variant was tied to TCR beta V- and J-gene trimming. TCR beta chains numbering more than 150 were designated cytomegalovirus-associated. Using the classifier, cytomegalovirus status was reportedly diagnosed with high specificity and sensitivity.

Both 60 Vbeta primers and 13 Jbeta primers went into the PCR. Using immunoSEQ multiplex PCR, the repertoire was profiled, and TCRdb retains in-frame clones only, with some absent. There are 69,000 or so clones in the sample; 74% occur only once, and roughly 10% lies in the top ten. CDR1 and CDR2 (germline): SGHRS, YFSETQ. Trimming took off 4 bases at V and 5 bases at J, with 12 bases between the two ends. This CDR3 has 13 amino acids. This clone showed up just a few times. The antigen remains unidentified. A far larger clone lies a single base away; this is likely a read error. This same CDR3 is encoded by further DNA sequences in the sample.

The clonotype was recovered from a woman aged 60-75 years in good health and CMV-seropositive. Sequenced input: PBMCs. The chain combines TRBV5-1 with TRBJ1-2; D is perhaps TRBD1 (6 bases). CDR3 protein: CASSLTGTYGYTF. CDR3 nucleotide sequence: TGCGCCAGCAGCCTAACAGGGACATATGGCTACACCTTC.